This TCR beta chain was identified during a study of CD8+CD57+ T cells in acquired aplastic anemia. About the study: Mean yield of DNA from sorted CD4+ and CD8+ cells was about 3.2 ug.

This CDR3 is built from 14 residues. The V end was cut by 6 bases, the J end by 7 bases, with 13 bases between. Germline V CDR1 and CDR2: MNHEY, SVGEGT. Study-wide points: There were about 27 CD8+ CDR3 sequences that occurred in both patients and controls.

The TCR beta profiling, which covered VDJ combination and CDR3 sequence, was carried out using genomic DNA as the template. TCRdb analysed the reads with MiXCR anew, one entry per CDR3 protein. This sample has some 170,000 distinct CDR3 sequences; over 55% occur once, and the top ten carry about 50%. Patients chosen for sequencing had shown CD8+CD57+ cell expansion by flow cytometry. A severe acquired aplastic anemia diagnosis applied to all patients. The blood sampling took place in patients who had so far received no therapy. This clonotype was recorded a few times. Its cognate antigen is unknown. This clonotype was sampled from a human donor with aplastic anemia. Material for sequencing was sorted CD4+, CD8+, or CD8+CD57+ T cells (not recorded which) from PBMCs. The chain joins TRBV6-2 or TRBV6-3 to TRBJ1-6; D is unresolved. The CDR3: CASSNRDLNSPLHF. The CDR3 DNA is TGTGCCAGCAGCAACCGGGATTTAAATTCACCCCTCCACTTT.